This passage covers 27 T cell receptor beta chains from one sample sequenced in a study of blood T cell repertoires in COVID-19. Produced via immunoSEQ multiplex PCR; TCRdb's table is partial and in-frame only. Of around 130,000 clones listed, more than 85% are singletons. The sample comprised peripheral blood. Receptor source: a man in his fifties with active or convalescent COVID-19.

This clone appeared a single time. V is TRBV6-5 and J is TRBJ2-7; TRBD2 matches at 10 bases. CDR3 length: 13 residues. The V gene's germline CDR1 is MNHEY and CDR2 SVGAGI. V shed 9 bases, J shed 2 bases, and the junction held 4 bases outside the gene matches. CDR3 DNA: TGTGCCAGTACCGGGACTAGCGCCTACGAGCAGTACTTC. Encoded protein: CASTGTSAYEQYF.

The chain joins TRBV30 to TRBJ2-3; 7 nucleotides line up with TRBD2. Trimming cost V 5 bases and J 1 base; bases outside gene matches: 6. The germline V gene has CDR1 GTSNPN and CDR2 SVGIG (reference sequence). The CDR3 loop spans 14 amino acids. DNA of the CDR3: TGTGCCTGGGGCCAAACTAGCGGCACAGATACGCAGTATTTT. Amino acid sequence: CAWGQTSGTDTQYF.

The rearrangement links TRBV12-3 or TRBV12-4 to TRBJ1-6; no clear D gene. The CDR3 loop spans 12 amino acids. V was shortened by 6 bases and J by 14 bases, with 14 bases between the two germline ends. The CDR3 here is CASSFPQLALHF. In nucleotides, the CDR3 is TGTGCCAGCAGCTTCCCCCAGTTGGCCCTCCACTTT.

This clone has only one observation. J is TRBJ2-2 and V is TRBV5-8, with 7 bases identical to TRBD1. V was clipped by 3 bases and J by 0 bases; unmatched bases: 2. Germline V lookup: CDR1 SGHTS, CDR2 YDEGEE. This CDR3 comprises 15 residues. CDR3 sequence reads: CASSSGQTNTGELFF. The CDR3 DNA reads TGTGCCAGCAGCTCGGGACAGACGAACACCGGGGAGCTGTTTTTT.

The chain employs TRBV5-8 and TRBJ2-3; D unclear. The germline CDR1 and CDR2 sequences are SGHTS and YDEGEE. This CDR3 comprises 14 residues. Trimming shortened V by 0 bases and J by 0 bases, and 5 bases separated the two germline ends. The CDR3 DNA reads as TGTGCCAGCAGCTTGGGTGCGAGCACAGATACGCAGTATTTT. It codes for CASSLGASTDTQYF.

This rearrangement joins TRBV2 to TRBJ2-2; weak D call: TRBD1 (6 bases). The germline V gene encodes CDR1 SNHLY and CDR2 FYNNEI. The length of the CDR3 is 15 residues. The V and J ends lost 4 bases and 1 base respectively, with 10 bases between them. CDR3 in DNA: TGTGCCAGCAGTGGGACAGCGAAGAACACCGGGGAGCTGTTTTTT. This sequence encodes CASSGTAKNTGELFF.

This clone appeared once. The rearrangement links TRBV5-1 to TRBJ1-4; no clear D gene. There are 16 residues in the CDR3. Trimming cost V 4 bases and J 7 bases, with 20 bases left between them. Germline-derived CDR1 and CDR2 are SGHRS and YFSETQ. CDR3 bases: TGCGCCAGCAGCCAGGACGGCCAAGGTGGGAGTGAAAAACTGTTTTTT. Translated: CASSQDGQGGSEKLFF. Full variable domain (missing parts from reference TRBV5-1 and TRBJ1-4): KAGVTQTPRYLIKTRGQQVTLSCSPISGHRSVSWYQQTPGQGLQFLFEYFSETQRNKGNFPGRFSGRQFSNSRSEMNVSTLELGDSALYLCASSQDGQGGSEKLFFGSGTQLSVL.

This clone was seen a handful of times. The J gene is TRBJ2-2, the V gene TRBV3-1 (or the pseudogene TRBV3-2); tentatively, D is TRBD1 (6 bases). Germline lookup yields CDR1 LGHDT and CDR2 YNNKEL (reference sequence). This CDR3 has 18 amino acids. Trimming removed 4 bases at V and 5 bases at J, with 23 bases between. The CDR3 reads CASSRRDPGATGTGELFF. The DNA for the CDR3 is TGTGCCAGCAGCCGCCGAGACCCAGGGGCCACGGGAACCGGGGAGCTGTTTTTT.

This clone has a single count. The rearrangement joins TRBV5-4 to TRBJ1-2, with a weak D call TRBD1 (6 bases). The CDR3 runs to 15 residues. V was clipped by 4 bases and J by 4 bases, with 17 bases between them. Germline assignment: CDR1 SGHNT and CDR2 YYREEE (reference sequence). The CDR3 protein is CASSRQPTGAYGYTF. DNA of the CDR3: TGTGCCAGCAGCCGTCAACCGACAGGAGCCTATGGCTACACCTTC.

The genes are TRBV10-3 and TRBJ2-1; 16 bases line up with TRBD2. This CDR3 spans 16 amino acids. Germline lookup yields CDR1 ENHRY and CDR2 SYGVKD. After removal of 9 bases from V and 10 bases from J, the junction contained 12 bases not matched to a gene. CDR3 sequence (DNA): TGTGCCATACGGACCGGGACTAGCGGGGGGGCCGGAGAGCAGTTCTTC. Protein product: CAIRTGTSGGAGEQFF.

The rearrangement links TRBV7-8 to TRBJ1-3; TRBD1 is a possible D gene (6 bases). V dropped 1 base and J dropped 0 bases, with 19 bases sitting between them. This CDR3 spans 19 amino acids. The germline V gene has CDR1 SGHVS and CDR2 FQNEAQ. CDR3 region: CASSLEGHASWDSGNTIYF. CDR3 nucleotide sequence: TGTGCCAGCAGCTTAGAGGGACACGCATCCTGGGACTCTGGAAACACCATATATTTT.

The gene calls are TRBV27 and TRBJ1-2, with 8 positions matching TRBD1. The CDR3 totals 14 residues. Germline CDR1 MNHEY, CDR2 SMNVEV (reference sequence). Trimming at V came to 6 bases and at J to 4 bases, leaving 7 bases not matched to a gene. DNA of the CDR3: TGTGCCAGCAGACCGACAGGGGCTGGCTATGGCTACACCTTC. Translating gives CASRPTGAGYGYTF.

The rearrangement links TRBV4-1 to TRBJ1-1, with D unresolved. Germline loops: CDR1 MGHRA, CDR2 YSYEKL. Between the trimmed V and J ends, which lost 1 base and 6 bases, there was a span of 6 bases. The CDR3 contains 12 residues. The CDR3 nucleotides are TGCGCCAGCAGCCAAGGAGGGCCTGAAGCTTTCTTT. Translated, it gives CASSQGGPEAFF.

This clone is a singleton in its sample. V and J are TRBV3-1 (or the pseudogene TRBV3-2) and TRBJ2-2; unclear D gene. Per the germline V gene, CDR1 is LGHDT and CDR2 is YNNKEL (reference sequence). The CDR3 covers 12 residues. Trimming took off 1 base at V and 7 bases at J, with 4 bases between the two ends. The CDR3 sequence: CASSQVNGELFF. CDR3 coding DNA: TGTGCCAGCAGCCAAGTCAACGGGGAGCTGTTTTTT.

The rearrangement joins TRBV14 to TRBJ2-7; no definite D call. The CDR3 extends over 13 amino acids. In germline, CDR1 is SGHDN, CDR2 FVKESK. Trimming removed 1 base from V and 2 bases from J, with 6 bases in between. The CDR3 DNA follows: TGTGCCAGCAGCCAAGCAGGTCCCTACGAGCAGTACTTC. It yields the protein CASSQAGPYEQYF.

The V and J genes are TRBV7-2 and TRBJ2-3; 13 positions match TRBD2. This CDR3 contains 16 residues. CDR1 is SGHTA and CDR2 is FQGNSA in the germline V gene. The ends lost 3 bases at V and 6 bases at J; junction bases unmatched: 6. CDR3 loop: CASSFPGLAGLDTQYF. The CDR3 nucleotides read TGTGCCAGCAGCTTCCCGGGACTAGCGGGATTGGATACGCAGTATTTT.

V is TRBV19 and J is TRBJ1-5, with TRBD1 as a possible D gene (6 bases). The germline V and J ends were trimmed by 3 bases and 5 bases, with 14 bases remaining between them. The CDR3 is 15 residues long. In germline, CDR1 is LNHDA, CDR2 SQIVND (reference sequence). The CDR3 bases are TGTGCCAGTAGTATCTTCGCCAGGGGTGATCAGCCCCAGCATTTT. It is translated as CASSIFARGDQPQHF.

The CDR3 DNA is TGCGCCAGCAGCTCTATACAATCAGGGGGATTAGATACGCAGTATTTT. Translating it yields CASSSIQSGGLDTQYF. The genes are TRBV5-1 and TRBJ2-3; TRBD1 matches at 7 bases. Germline lookup yields CDR1 SGHRS and CDR2 YFSETQ. The CDR3 is made up of 16 amino acids. V lost 3 bases, J lost 5 bases, and 12 bases stayed unmatched.

The chain combines TRBV18 with TRBJ2-3; the match to TRBD2 covers 11 bases. V trimming: 4 bases; J trimming: 2 bases; junction bases outside the gene matches: 8. Germline values: CDR1 KGHSH, CDR2 LQKENI. CDR3 length: 17 residues. CDR3 bases: TGTGCCAGCTCACGACCCGGGACTAGCGGTACCACAGATACGCAGTATTTT. As protein: CASSRPGTSGTTDTQYF.

The count of this clone is one. The chain uses TRBV5-1 and TRBJ2-4, with D possibly matching TRBD2 (6 bases). V lost 0 bases and J lost 6, with 10 bases in between. The CDR3 has 14 residues. CDR1 is SGHRS and CDR2 is YFSETQ in the germline V gene. The CDR3 loop is CASSLAGSVNIQYF. The CDR3 bases are TGCGCCAGCAGCTTGGCCGGGAGTGTAAACATTCAGTACTTC.

CDR3 region: CASSLSLGPPQHF. In nucleotides, the CDR3 is TGTGCCAGCAGCTTGAGCCTGGGGCCGCCCCAGCATTTT. The rearrangement uses TRBV5-6 and TRBJ1-5, with D possibly TRBD1 on 5 matching bases. In germline, CDR1 is SGHDT, CDR2 YYEEEE. V lost 1 base, J lost 9 bases, and 11 bases lay in between. The CDR3 extends over 13 amino acids.

V is TRBV9 and J is TRBJ1-2; D is possibly TRBD1 (6 bases). The ends were cut back, 9 bases at V and 5 bases at J, with 11 bases in the middle. Germline V CDR1 and CDR2: SGDLS, YYNGEE. The CDR3 is 11 amino acids. Written as DNA, the CDR3 is TGTGCCACCTCGACAGGTTATGGCTACACCTTC. Protein product: CATSTGYGYTF.

V gene TRBV28 combines with J gene TRBJ1-6, with D tentatively TRBD1 (5 bases). This CDR3 region has 13 residues. CDR1 and CDR2 (germline): MDHEN, SYDVKM. The V end was cut by 9 bases, the J end by 6 bases, with 12 bases between. The CDR3 loop reads CASEMQGNSPLHF. The CDR3 nucleotides are TGTGCCAGTGAGATGCAGGGTAATTCACCCCTCCACTTT.

The chain has TRBV4-2 and TRBJ2-4; 7 bases align to TRBD2. Germline CDR1 LGHNA, CDR2 YNFKEQ. The CDR3 is 17 amino acids. V shed 0 bases, J shed 0 bases, and the junction held 5 bases outside the gene matches. This CDR3 reads CASSQDAGELAKNIQYF. The CDR3 region has the DNA TGTGCCAGCAGCCAAGATGCGGGGGAACTAGCCAAAAACATTCAGTACTTC.

The rearrangement joins TRBV6-4 to TRBJ1-5; TRBD1 aligns across 8 bases. CDR1 and CDR2 from the germline V gene are MRHNA and SNTAGT. With V trimmed by 6 bases and J by 3 bases, 7 bases remained unmatched. This CDR3 contains 15 residues. CDR3 DNA sequence: TGTGCCAGCAGAGCCGACAGGGGCCTCAATCAGCCCCAGCATTTT. This translates into CASRADRGLNQPQHF.

This chain uses TRBV5-1 with TRBJ2-1; perhaps TRBD2 as D (5 bases). Between the trimmed V and J ends, which lost 4 bases and 0 bases, there was a span of 11 bases. The CDR3 sequence is 15 residues long. CDR1 and CDR2 from the germline V gene are SGHRS and YFSETQ. CDR3 protein: CASSVGLSSYNEQFF. The CDR3, as DNA: TGCGCCAGCAGCGTAGGACTTAGCTCCTACAATGAGCAGTTCTTC.

The chain is built from TRBV5-1 and TRBJ1-4; 8 positions agree with TRBD1. Germline CDR1 and CDR2: SGHRS and YFSETQ. The CDR3 covers 15 residues. V lost 6 bases, J lost 8 bases, and 12 bases stayed unmatched. The CDR3 here is CASNPDRAMGEKLFF. The DNA of the CDR3 is TGCGCCAGCAACCCGGACAGGGCCATGGGGGAAAAACTGTTTTTT.